This is a list of T cell receptor beta chains from one sample in a study of cytomegalovirus exposure and HLA in healthy donors. The assay was immunoSEQ multiplex PCR, and TCRdb's table has in-frame clones only and misses some. The table records 150,000 to 180,000 clones, 86% of them present only once. The sequencing input was PBMCs. The receptors come from a man aged 18 to 30 in good health and CMV-seropositive. The CDR3 runs from the conserved cysteine through the conserved F or W. A D gene is named only where the DNA matches it firmly. Expanded clones get a size class; other rows say once, few or many, or leave the size out.

. TRBJ2-1 TRBV7-9 TRBD2 TGTGCCAGCAGCCGCGGACTAGCGGGAGTGAATGAGCAGTTCTTC CASSRGLAGVNEQFF
few TRBJ1-1 TRBV2 . TGTGCCAGCAGGATGACAGGACCGAACACTGAAGCTTTCTTT CASRMTGPNTEAFF
. TRBJ2-1 TRBV6-5 TRBD2 TGTGCCAGCAGTCGACGGACTAGCTACAATGAGCAGTTCTTC CASSRRTSYNEQFF
. TRBJ1-2 TRBV19 . TGTGCCAGTAGTATATTGGAGTACGGAGGGGGCTACACCTTC CASSILEYGGGYTF
. TRBJ2-2 TRBV7-2 . TGTGCCAGCAGCTTGGACTGGGGCACCGGGGAGCTGTTTTTT CASSLDWGTGELFF
. TRBJ1-4 TRBV18 . TGTGCCAGCTCACCAAGACTAGATGAAAAACTGTTTTTT CASSPRLDEKLFF
. TRBJ2-3 TRBV5-5 TRBD2 TGTGCCAGCAGCTTGCTGGGGGCTAGCGGGAGAACAGATACGCAGTATTTT CASSLLGASGRTDTQYF
. TRBJ2-2 TRBV25-1 . TGTGCCAGCAGGGCCGGGAGCAACACCGGGGAGCTGTTTTTT CASRAGSNTGELFF
. TRBJ2-3 TRBV9 TRBD2 TGTGCCAGCAGCTCTCACCCGGGGACTAGCGGGGTCACAGATACGCAGTATTTT CASSSHPGTSGVTDTQYF
. TRBJ2-5 TRBV15 TRBD2 TGTGCCACCAGCAGAGAGATAGCGGGGGGAGGGGAGACCCAGTACTTC CATSREIAGGGETQYF
. TRBJ1-1 TRBV7-9 . TGTGCCAGCAGCTTATCAGGGGACGCTTTCTTT CASSLSGDAFF
. TRBJ1-1 TRBV5-1 TRBD1 TGCGCCAGCAGTACAGGGGCGAACACTGAAGCTTTCTTT CASSTGANTEAFF
once TRBJ1-4 TRBV7-2 . TGTGCCAGCAGCTTAGCCTCCAGGCTTAATGAAAAACTGTTTTTT CASSLASRLNEKLFF
. TRBJ2-1 TRBV6-5 TRBD2 TGTGCCAGCAGTCTGGGGGGGTACTACAATGAGCAGTTCTTC CASSLGGYYNEQFF
. TRBJ2-1 TRBV5-6 . TGTGCCAGCACCTTGAGGAGGGTATCCTCCTACAATGAGCAGTTCTTC CASTLRRVSSYNEQFF
once TRBJ1-4 TRBV18 . TGTGCCAGCTCACCACCGGATGAGGTTTCGGGAAAACTGTTTTTT CASSPPDEVSGKLFF
. TRBJ1-1 TRBV13 TRBD1 TGTGCCAGCAGCTCCGGGACAGGTCGGGGGGCTTTCTTT CASSSGTGRGAFF
. TRBJ2-7 TRBV4-1 TRBD2 TGCGCCAGCAGCCCCCCCGGGACTAGCGGGAACTCGTACGAGCAGTACTTC CASSPPGTSGNSYEQYF
. TRBJ2-2 TRBV4-2 . TGTGCCAGCACCATAGGCGGAGCCGGGGAGCTGTTTTTT CASTIGGAGELFF
. TRBJ1-5 TRBV7-2 . TGTGCCAGCAGCCTTACGGGGGGCCTGAGCAATCAGCCCCAGCATTTT CASSLTGGLSNQPQHF
. TRBJ2-2 TRBV4-1 . TGCGCCAGCAGCCCACAGGGATCCGCCGGGGAGCTGTTTTTT CASSPQGSAGELFF
. TRBJ2-6 TRBV27 TRBD2 TGTGCCAGCAGTCCCTGGGGACTAGCGGGAGTCTCTGGGGCCAACGTCCTGACTTTC CASSPWGLAGVSGANVLTF
. TRBJ2-2 TRBV11-1 TRBD2 TGTGCCAGCAGCTCGAAACTAGCGGGGGCCCCCGCGGGCACCGGGGAGCTGTTTTTT CASSSKLAGAPAGTGELFF
. TRBJ1-2 TRBV7-9 TRBD1 TGTGCCAGCAGCTGGGACAGGGGAACCTATGGCTACACCTTC CASSWDRGTYGYTF
. TRBJ2-3 TRBV9 TRBD2 TGTGCCAGCAGCCCCCTAGCGGGAGAGAGCACAGATACGCAGTATTTT CASSPLAGESTDTQYF
. TRBJ2-1 TRBV18 . TGTGCCAGCTCACCACGTCTAGCGATGGATGAGCAGTTCTTC CASSPRLAMDEQFF
. TRBJ2-7 TRBV2 TRBD1 TGTGCCAGCAGAGACAGGGGGCCCTACGAGCAGTACTTC CASRDRGPYEQYF
. TRBJ2-2 TRBV4-1 TRBD2 TGCGCCAGCAGCCAAGGAGGTAGCGGGGCGAACACCGGGGAGCTGTTTTTT CASSQGGSGANTGELFF
. TRBJ2-1 TRBV9 . TGTGCCAGCAGCGAAGAGGGCACCTACAATGAGCAGTTCTTC CASSEEGTYNEQFF
few TRBJ2-5 TRBV5-1 . TGTGCCAGCAGCGGGACCAGGGGAGAGACCCAGTACTTC CASSGTRGETQYF
. TRBJ2-1 TRBV27 . TGTGCCAGCTGTATGTCGTCTTACAATGAGCAGTTCTTC CASCMSSYNEQFF
. TRBJ1-5 TRBV6-1 . TGTGCCAGCACCGCCAGGGAAGGTCAGCCCCAGCATTTT CASTAREGQPQHF
few TRBJ2-3 TRBV7-2 . TGTGCCAGCAGCTCGGACAGACGCACAGATACGCAGTATTTT CASSSDRRTDTQYF
once TRBJ2-1 TRBV5-4 TRBD1 TGTGCCAGCAGCTTCGGACAGGGGAGTATTAATGAGCAGTTCTTC CASSFGQGSINEQFF